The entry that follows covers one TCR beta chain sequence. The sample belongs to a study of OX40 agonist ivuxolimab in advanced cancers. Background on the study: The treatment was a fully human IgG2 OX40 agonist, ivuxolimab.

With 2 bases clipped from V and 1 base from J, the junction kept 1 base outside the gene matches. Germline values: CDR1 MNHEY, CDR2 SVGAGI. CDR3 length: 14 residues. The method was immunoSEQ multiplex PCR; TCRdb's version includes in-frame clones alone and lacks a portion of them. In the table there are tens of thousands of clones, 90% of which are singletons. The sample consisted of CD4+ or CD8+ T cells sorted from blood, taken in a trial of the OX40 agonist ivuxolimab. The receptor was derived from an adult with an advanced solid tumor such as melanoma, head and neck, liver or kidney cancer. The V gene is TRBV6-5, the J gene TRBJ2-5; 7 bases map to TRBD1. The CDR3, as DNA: TGTGCCAGCAGTTACAGGGGGCGCCAAGAGACCCAGTACTTC. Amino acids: CASSYRGRQETQYF.